The next 5 T cell receptor beta chains were all read from a single sample in a study. TCRdb fed the 5' RACE reads into MiXCR, producing one record per CDR3 protein. The data show just under 65,000 distinct CDR3 sequences, with about 20% seen just once and under 3.5% held by the top ten. The specimen sequenced was memory CD4+ T cells sorted from a lymph node. Subset specified: memory CD4+ T cells, CD4+CD45RO+CD25-. The receptors stem from a female donor with breast cancer.

This clonotype was detected only a few times. The J gene is TRBJ1-2, the V gene TRBV3-1; 8 positions match TRBD1. The CDR3 extends over 14 amino acids. Germline values: CDR1 LGHDT, CDR2 YNNKEL (reference sequence). J gave up 7 bases and V 3 bases, and 7 bases lay outside the gene matches. The CDR3 loop is CASSQGQESAGYTF. DNA of the CDR3: TGTGCCAGCAGCCAGGGACAGGAATCGGCTGGCTACACCTTC.

This clonotype has a count of ten or more. The chain recombines TRBV12-3 or TRBV12-4 with TRBJ1-6; D call uncertain. The V end lost 5 bases, the J end lost 10 bases, and 15 bases lay between the germline ends. This CDR3 has 14 amino acids. The CDR3 DNA sequence: TGTGCCAGCAGTGGCGGGGTCAGGCCATCACCCCTCCACTTT. It codes for CASSGGVRPSPLHF.

This clonotype was counted many times. This chain uses TRBV5-1 with TRBJ1-4; 8 bases line up with TRBD1. Per germline, CDR1 SGHRS and CDR2 YFSETQ. After removal of 4 bases from V and 7 bases from J, the junction contained 9 bases not matched to a gene. This CDR3 is 15 amino acids long. The CDR3 DNA sequence: TGCGCCAGCAGCGATTCCGGGACAGGCAGTGAAAAACTGTTTTTT. Its protein is CASSDSGTGSEKLFF.

The J gene is TRBJ2-3, the V gene TRBV6-2 or TRBV6-3, with 11 bases fitting TRBD2. This CDR3 has 13 residues. The ends lost 8 bases at V and 3 bases at J; junction bases unmatched: 1. Germline V gene data show CDR1 as MNHEY and CDR2 as SVGEGT. CDR3: CASGTSGTDTQYF. In DNA form, the CDR3 reads TGTGCCAGCGGGACTAGCGGAACAGATACGCAGTATTTT.

This clonotype has a count of ten or more. The chain recombines TRBV7-6 with TRBJ2-5; 12 nucleotides agree with TRBD2. J was trimmed by 5 bases and V by 1 base; bases with no gene match: 5. Germline loops: CDR1 SGHVS, CDR2 FNYEAQ. The CDR3 runs to 16 residues. The CDR3 is CASSLGPSGRAETQYF. For the CDR3, the DNA is TGTGCCAGCAGCTTAGGTCCTAGCGGGAGGGCTGAGACCCAGTACTTC.